The sequence of this T cell receptor (beta chain) was determined in a study of T cell clusters in autoimmune cytopenias. Multiplex touch-down PCR amplified TRB using TRB-A and TRB-B pools in one tube. TCRdb reprocessed the multiplex PCR reads and keeps a single row for each CDR3 protein, giving no DNA. This sample contains 2,200 or so distinct CDR3 sequences. Each sample's input was roughly 270 ng genomic DNA, some 38,000 genome equivalents. The CDR3 extends over 19 amino acids. Germline CDR1 and CDR2: MNHNS and SASEGT. Points from the study as a whole: TRB repertoire shifts in secondary cytopenia and chronic lymphocytic leukemia mostly reflected lymphoma, not autoimmunity.

With regard to this clonotype: Its target is not known.

The receptor was derived from a human donor with an autoimmune cytopenia or autoimmune hepatitis (not recorded which). This sequence joins TRBV6-1 and TRBJ1-5. Source material: peripheral blood. Here the CDR3 reads CASSDPSSSGTEYNQPQHF.